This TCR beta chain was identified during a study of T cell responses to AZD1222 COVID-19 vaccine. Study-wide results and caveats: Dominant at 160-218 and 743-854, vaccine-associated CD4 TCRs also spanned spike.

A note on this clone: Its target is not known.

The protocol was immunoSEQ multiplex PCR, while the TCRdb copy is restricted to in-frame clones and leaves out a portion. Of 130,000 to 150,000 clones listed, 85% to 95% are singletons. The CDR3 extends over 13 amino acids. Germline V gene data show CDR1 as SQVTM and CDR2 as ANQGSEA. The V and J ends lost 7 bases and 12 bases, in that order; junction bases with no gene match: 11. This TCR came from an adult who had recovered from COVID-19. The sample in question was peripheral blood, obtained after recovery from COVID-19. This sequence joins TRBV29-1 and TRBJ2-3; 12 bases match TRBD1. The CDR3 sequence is CSAQGQGARAQYF. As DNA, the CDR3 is TGCAGCGCCCAGGGACAGGGGGCGCGGGCACAGTATTTT.